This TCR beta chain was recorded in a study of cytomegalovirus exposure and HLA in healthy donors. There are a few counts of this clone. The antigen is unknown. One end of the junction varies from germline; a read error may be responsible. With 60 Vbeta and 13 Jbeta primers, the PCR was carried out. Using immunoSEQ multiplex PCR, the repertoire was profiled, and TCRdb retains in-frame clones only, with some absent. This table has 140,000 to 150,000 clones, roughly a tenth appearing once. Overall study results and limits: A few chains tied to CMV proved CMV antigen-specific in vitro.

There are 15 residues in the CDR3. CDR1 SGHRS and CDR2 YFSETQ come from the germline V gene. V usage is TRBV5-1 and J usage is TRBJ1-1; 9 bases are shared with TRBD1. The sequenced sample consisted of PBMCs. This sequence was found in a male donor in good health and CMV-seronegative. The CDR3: CASSTKQGANPEAFF. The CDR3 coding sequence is TGCGCCAGCAGCACTAAACAGGGGGCGAACCCTGAAGCTTTCTTT.